The sequence of this T cell receptor beta chain was determined in a study of regulatory T cells in long-lasting Graves disease. The study's findings and limits: Limited sample numbers may have lowered accuracy.

Time point noted: newly diagnosed GD, antithyroid drugs for less than 3 months. With RNA extracted from PBMCs as input, the TCR library was made. Investigators prepared the TCR beta libraries by applying iRepertoire HTBI primers and Arm-PCR of CDR3 regions. Each CDR3 protein gets one entry after TCRdb re-called the multiplex PCR reads with MiXCR. The sample has 400,000 to 650,000 distinct CDR3 sequences, around 15% seen once. A remark on this clonotype: Its matching antigen is unknown.

Another study also made use of these data, one on T cells in Graves' hyperthyroidism and ophthalmopathy.

The sample was peripheral blood mononuclear cells (PBMCs), taken at new diagnosis, from a patient treated with antithyroid drugs. This sequence was found in a woman aged 40 to 65 with Graves disease.

The CDR3 DNA is TGTGCCAGCAGTTTAGGGGTCGGGGGCCCCAGTTTTTTCACCCTCCACTTT. It is translated as CASSLGVGGPSFFTLHF. The rearrangement joins TRBV12-3 or TRBV12-4 to TRBJ1-6; possible D gene TRBD1, 6 bases. V was pared by 1 base and J by 14 bases, with 24 bases between. The CDR3 has 17 residues.